The following is a T cell receptor (beta chain) sequence with its context. Its antigen is currently unknown. PBMCs, at least 7 million per sample, were isolated. The V and J ends lost 4 bases and 7 bases, in that order; junction bases with no gene match: 9. Germline loops: CDR1 ENHRY, CDR2 SYGVKD. The length of the CDR3 is 14 residues. This sample stems from a study of blood T cells in healthy people across ages. The second PCR ran roughly 6 to 11 cycles with a sample-barcoded 5' primer and J-beta primers. In TCRdb, the 5' RACE reads were re-called with MiXCR into one record per CDR3 protein. The sample yields over 1,500,000 distinct CDR3 sequences, roughly 43% seen once. Regarding the study as a whole: PBMCs left unsorted prevented a conclusive naive versus antigen-experienced comparison. Because donor CMV status was unknown, expanded clonotype changes were possibly confounded.

V and J are TRBV10-3 and TRBJ1-2; 7 positions agree with TRBD1. Sequencing input: blood. The receptor was isolated from a human donor in good health. In DNA form, the CDR3 reads TGTGCCATCAGTGGCCAGACAGGGAAGGGTGGCTACACCTTC. Protein product: CAISGQTGKGGYTF.